Included here is one T cell receptor (beta chain) sequence, with context. This sample was taken from a study of blood T cells in healthy people across ages. This CDR3 contains 15 residues. The junction had 10 bases not matched to a gene; V was cut back by 7 bases and J by 4 bases. A second PCR, run for roughly 7 to 12 cycles, used a sample-barcoded 5' primer plus a J-beta primer mix. TCRdb redid the calling of the 5' RACE reads with MiXCR, one entry per CDR3 protein. This sample has some 920,000 distinct CDR3 sequences, with roughly half found just once. The source material was blood. The sequence was obtained from a woman aged 55 to 70 in good health. This chain uses TRBV12-3 or TRBV12-4 with TRBJ1-5; TRBD1 aligns across 7 bases. The CDR3 DNA follows: TGTGCCAGCACTGCCGAGGGACAGCCGAATCAGCCCCAGCATTTT. It encodes CASTAEGQPNQPQHF.